This T cell receptor (beta chain) was documented in a study of T-cell memory formation after mild COVID-19. Across the whole study: TCR clusters showed largely donor specificity.

As for this clonotype: Antigen unknown.

Trimming cost V 0 bases and J 0 bases, with 12 bases left between them. The CDR3 runs 17 residues. Germline-derived CDR1 and CDR2 are LGHNA and YNFKEQ. The 5'RACE method, run with constant-segment primers, produced TCR alpha and TCR beta cDNA libraries (carrying sample barcodes and UMIs). TCRdb called the 5' RACE reads again in MiXCR, with one record for every CDR3 protein. The sample shows 550,000 to 700,000 distinct CDR3 sequences, roughly 17% of them seen only once. Overall study results and limits: Clones that shrank (day 15 to 85) were balanced CD4/CD8, whereas later expanders leaned CD4+. Pre-infection memory held some responding clones, suggesting pre-existing cross-reactive T cells responded.

Sequencing was carried out using PBMCs or a T cell subset sorted from them (not recorded which). The receptor was derived from an adult woman who had mild COVID-19 (a few samples of this study predate the infection). Cell type and time point are not known. This chain connects TRBV4-2 to TRBJ1-5; D remains ambiguous. The CDR3 DNA reads as TGTGCCAGCAGCCAAGAAGTAGCAGGAAATAGCAATCAGCCCCAGCATTTT. Encoded protein: CASSQEVAGNSNQPQHF.